This T cell receptor beta chain was observed in a study of blood T cell repertoires in COVID-19 (dated by TCRdb to the early 2020s). Background on the whole study: Collaborator samples came from the United States, Italy and Spain and covered acute and convalescent phases of COVID-19. Samples came from the ongoing ImmuneRACE study (first 160 participants) plus 1,254 subjects from 6 global collaborators. The prospective study material was composed of cDNA or gDNA derived from T cells, B-cell-depleted T cells, or PBMCs. The repertoires were made available in a free public database intended to serve as a resource for research on the immune response to SARS-CoV-2. HLA class I and class II types, where available, came from metadata supplied by the sample provider rather than from assay-based typing. A de-identified subject ID, COVID-19 status, age in years and sex were almost always included in the sample metadata. Deeply sampled blood TCRbeta repertoires from subjects exposed to, actively infected with, or recovered from COVID-19 were included in the dataset.

From the germline V gene (reference sequence), CDR1 is LNHDA and CDR2 is SQIVND. The CDR3 covers 13 residues, taking in both the cysteine and the phenylalanine. The only DNA kept is the CDR3, 39 bases in frame from the first base. Trimming takes 3 bases from V and 3 bases from J, and the germline ends sit 9 bases apart. The immunoSEQ Assay, a bias-controlled multiplex PCR, was used to amplify TCRbeta CDR3 regions from genomic DNA. Turning to the authors' computational methods: Within the assay, amplification of reference gene primers was used to estimate how many nucleated cells each sample contained. To quantify the absolute abundance of each unique TCRbeta CDR3 rearrangement, sequence reads were collapsed and filtered. For each sample, productive Simpson clonality was calculated as the square root of Simpson's diversity index over productive rearrangements. Imported from immuneACCESS, the table was reduced by TCRdb to in-frame sequences with V and J called. These copies leave out some clones; in studies compared against another copy, an unresolved V gene accounts for under half, and the cause of the remainder is not known. The V and J calls and clone size are taken from that table; D and trimming were inferred from the DNA. The table for this sample lists more than 85,000 clones; 65% to 90% of them were counted only once. The ten most abundant clones make up under 4.5% of the sample.

A remark on this clone: Its antigen is unknown. Per-base quality was not reported, and no clone a single base away is much larger than it.

Broader findings and caveats from the paper: The quantity of clinical and demographic metadata differed by source and by participant and was supplied without curation.

Collaborating institutions collected whole blood in K2EDTA tubes following their own protocols. Collaborator samples were shipped for TCRbeta analysis as frozen whole blood, isolated PBMCs, or DNA extracted from either sample type. The sequenced material came from peripheral blood. The V and J genes are TRBV19 and TRBJ2-7, and perhaps TRBD2 as D gene, on 5 matching bases. The source of this sequence is a man aged 50 to 60 with acute or convalescent COVID-19. The DNA sequence reads TGTGCCAGTAGTATCACGGGGTACTACGAGCAGTACTTC. It is translated as CASSITGYYEQYF. The full variable domain, with segments outside the CDR3 supplied by the reference TRBV19 and TRBJ2-7 proteins, appears as DGGITQSPKYLFRKEGQNVTLSCEQNLNHDAMYWYRQDPGQGLRLIYYSQIVNDFQKGDIAEGYSVSREKKESFPLTVTSAQKNPTAFYLCASSITGYYEQYFGPGTRLTVT.